The 22 T cell receptor beta chains below were found in one sample sequenced in a study of blood T cell repertoires in COVID-19. Using immunoSEQ multiplex PCR, the repertoire was profiled, and TCRdb retains in-frame clones only, with some absent. The table shows around 280,000 clones, with 87% occurring only once. The specimen was PBMCs or T cells enriched from blood (not recorded which). The receptors here all came from a woman aged 40 to 50 who had recovered from COVID-19.

J is TRBJ2-2 and V is TRBV3-1 (or the pseudogene TRBV3-2); D call uncertain. CDR1 and CDR2 from the germline V gene are LGHDT and YNNKEL (reference sequence). This CDR3 is built from 14 residues. V was pared by 3 bases and J by 7 bases, with 12 bases between. The CDR3 DNA reads as TGTGCCAGCAGCCACCGACTCCCCGGCGGGGAGCTGTTTTTT. Translated: CASSHRLPGGELFF.

This sequence joins TRBV30 and TRBJ1-5; D is unclear. Germline CDR1 and CDR2: GTSNPN and SVGIG (reference sequence). CDR3 size: 14 residues. Between the trimmed V and J ends, which lost 0 bases and 6 bases, there was a span of 12 bases. CDR3 bases: TGTGCCTGGAGTGTGGAGGGCGCCGGTCAGCCCCAGCATTTT. This codes for CAWSVEGAGQPQHF. The complete variable domain, with remaining parts taken from reference TRBV30 and TRBJ1-5, reads SQTIHQWPATLVQPVGSPLSLECTVEGTSNPNLYWYRQAAGRGLQLLFYSVGIGQISSEVPQNLSASRPQDRQFILSSKKLLLSDSGFYLCAWSVEGAGQPQHFGDGTRLSIL.

The rearrangement links TRBV7-9 to TRBJ1-3; D call uncertain. The CDR3 is 15 residues long. Germline lookup yields CDR1 SEHNR and CDR2 FQNEAQ (reference sequence). Trimming removed 2 bases at V and 2 bases at J, with 10 bases between. CDR3 region: CASSLRPTTGNTIYF. The DNA of the CDR3 is TGTGCCAGCAGCTTACGACCGACAACTGGAAACACCATATATTTT.

This rearrangement joins TRBV5-5 to TRBJ2-1, with D possibly matching TRBD2 (6 bases). The germline V and J ends were trimmed by 5 bases and 2 bases, with 17 bases remaining between them. Germline V lookup: CDR1 SGHKS, CDR2 YYEKEE (reference sequence). The CDR3 extends over 16 amino acids. The CDR3 reads CASSWGLQSTYNEQFF. In DNA, the CDR3 is TGTGCCAGCAGTTGGGGACTCCAAAGTACCTACAATGAGCAGTTCTTC.

V is TRBV28 and J is TRBJ2-1; 9 bases line up with TRBD1. V lost 5 bases and J lost 5; bases outside the gene matches: 7. From germline, CDR1 is MDHEN and CDR2 SYDVKM. The CDR3 is 15 residues long. The DNA for the CDR3 is TGTGCCAGCAGTCCGGGGACAGGGAACGACAATGAGCAGTTCTTC. Amino acid sequence: CASSPGTGNDNEQFF.

V is TRBV6-1 and J is TRBJ2-2; a possible D gene is TRBD1 (6 bases). The V gene lost 2 bases and the J gene lost 5 bases, with 12 bases spanning the gap. CDR1 is MNHNS and CDR2 is SASEGT in the germline V gene. This CDR3 is built from 15 residues. Here the CDR3 DNA reads TGTGCCAGCAGTGAAATGGGACAACGAACCGGGGAGCTGTTTTTT. Its protein is CASSEMGQRTGELFF.

J is TRBJ2-2 and V is TRBV5-1; 8 positions match TRBD1. Germline V gene sequence: CDR1 SGHRS, CDR2 YFSETQ. The CDR3 spans 15 residues. The V segment lost 6 bases and the J segment 3 bases; nucleotides outside the gene matches: 7. Here the CDR3 reads CASNSGTGYTGELFF. Here the CDR3 DNA reads TGCGCCAGCAACTCCGGGACAGGTTACACCGGGGAGCTGTTTTTT.

The V call is TRBV16, the J call TRBJ1-1; perhaps TRBD1 as D (5 bases). V shed 2 bases and J shed 5 bases, with 9 bases lying between them. The CDR3 loop spans 13 amino acids. Looked up from germline, CDR1 is KGHSY and CDR2 is FQNENV. The CDR3 DNA follows: TGTGCCAGCAGCCAACAGGGTGAGACTGAAGCTTTCTTT. Its translation is CASSQQGETEAFF.

The chain carries TRBV5-6 and TRBJ2-1, with unresolved D. With 1 base removed from V and 2 bases from J, the gap between germline ends came to 10 bases. The germline CDR1 and CDR2 sequences are SGHDT and YYEEEE. This CDR3 spans 15 amino acids. The CDR3 DNA reads as TGTGCCAGCAGCTTGTTTGATACTACCTACAATGAGCAGTTCTTC. Protein sequence: CASSLFDTTYNEQFF.

The chain joins TRBV29-1 to TRBJ2-1, with a tentative D call TRBD2 (6 bases). CDR3 size: 15 residues. Deletions cut 4 bases from V and 4 bases from J, with 17 bases between. Germline V gene lookup returns CDR1 SQVTM and CDR2 ANQGSEA. CDR3 amino acids: CSVGAKRALYNEQFF. The CDR3, as DNA: TGCAGCGTTGGAGCTAAGCGGGCCCTATACAATGAGCAGTTCTTC.

V usage is TRBV7-6 and J usage is TRBJ2-7; 8 bases align to TRBD2. With V trimmed by 5 bases and J by 2 bases, 14 bases remained unmatched. Germline assignment: CDR1 SGHVS and CDR2 FNYEAQ. There are 17 residues in the CDR3. The CDR3 DNA reads as TGTGCCAGCAGCGCCGTAGAAGGCGGGAGGCTTCCCTACGAGCAGTACTTC. This encodes CASSAVEGGRLPYEQYF.

J is TRBJ2-3 and V is TRBV20-1; D possibly corresponds to TRBD1 (5 bases). Between the trimmed V and J ends, which lost 3 bases and 4 bases, there was a span of 23 bases. Germline V gives CDR1 DFQATT, CDR2 SNEGSKA (reference sequence). The CDR3 runs to 17 residues. In nucleotides, the CDR3 is TGCAGTGCTAGTCGAGTCCGACAGCCGAGGATCGCAGATACGCAGTATTTT. Encoded protein: CSASRVRQPRIADTQYF.

The gene calls are TRBV6-2 or TRBV6-3 and TRBJ1-5, with D perhaps TRBD1 (6 bases). Germline CDR1 is MNHEY and CDR2 is SVGEGT. V shed 5 bases and J shed 5 bases, with 10 bases lying between them. There are 13 residues in the CDR3. CDR3 loop: CASSDYRDQPQHF. In DNA, the CDR3 is TGTGCCAGCAGTGATTACAGGGATCAGCCCCAGCATTTT.

This clone has just one count. The rearrangement links TRBV7-2 to TRBJ2-7, with D possibly TRBD2 on 6 matching bases. CDR1 is SGHTA and CDR2 is FQGNSA in the germline V gene. This CDR3 spans 15 amino acids. Trimming left V 6 bases short and J 0 bases short, with 15 bases between. The CDR3, as DNA: TGTGCCAGCAGGCCGGGACTTTCAAGCTCCTACGAGCAGTACTTC. This sequence encodes CASRPGLSSSYEQYF. The variable domain in full, with the rest retrieved from reference TRBV7-2 and TRBJ2-7, is GAGVSQSPSNKVTEKGKDVELRCDPISGHTALYWYRQSLGQGLEFLIYFQGNSAPDKSGLPSDRFSAERTGGSVSTLTIQRTQQEDSAVYLCASRPGLSSSYEQYFGPGTRLTVT.

The sample holds one count of this clone. The rearrangement joins TRBV7-8 to TRBJ2-2; TRBD2 matches at 8 bases. The junction had 12 bases not matched to a gene; V was cut back by 5 bases and J by 7 bases. CDR3 size: 16 residues. Germline V gene lookup returns CDR1 SGHVS and CDR2 FQNEAQ. Written as DNA, the CDR3 is TGTGCCAGCAGCCTCCCTCCTTACGGGAGGGTCGGGGAGCTGTTTTTT. This encodes CASSLPPYGRVGELFF. The whole variable domain, filled in from reference TRBV7-8 and TRBJ2-2, reads GAGVSQSPRYKVAKRGQDVALRCDPISGHVSLFWYQQALGQGPEFLTYFQNEAQLDKSGLPSDRFFAERPEGSVSTLKIQRTQQEDSAVYLCASSLPPYGRVGELFFGEGSRLTVL.

The gene calls are TRBV19 and TRBJ1-5; D is undetermined. The V end was cut by 11 bases, the J end by 3 bases, with 14 bases between. The CDR3 sequence is 13 residues long. CDR1 is LNHDA and CDR2 is SQIVND in the germline V gene (reference sequence). Here the CDR3 reads CASSPILNQPQHF. In nucleotides, the CDR3 is TGTGCCTCTAGCCCGATTCTCAATCAGCCCCAGCATTTT.

This sequence joins TRBV24-1 and TRBJ2-2; D is uncertain. The V gene lost 1 base and the J gene lost 6 bases, with 5 bases spanning the gap. The CDR3 has 13 residues. Per the germline V gene, CDR1 is KGHDR and CDR2 is SFDVKD. The chain's CDR3 is CATSDLPAGELFF. CDR3 bases: TGTGCCACCAGTGATTTACCGGCCGGGGAGCTGTTTTTT.

The table lists this clone with a count of one. The V call is TRBV7-2, the J call TRBJ2-1; D unresolved. The CDR3 covers 12 residues. From germline, CDR1 is SGHTA and CDR2 FQGNSA. V was trimmed by 2 bases and J by 9 bases, leaving 8 bases between them. CDR3 nucleotide sequence: TGTGCCAGCAGCTTACTAGGCGCTGAGCAGTTCTTC. This sequence encodes CASSLLGAEQFF. The variable domain in full, completed from reference TRBV7-2 and TRBJ2-1, reads GAGVSQSPSNKVTEKGKDVELRCDPISGHTALYWYRQSLGQGLEFLIYFQGNSAPDKSGLPSDRFSAERTGGSVSTLTIQRTQQEDSAVYLCASSLLGAEQFFGPGTRLTVL.

The CDR3 spells CASSQERRAIDTQYF. The CDR3 DNA reads TGTGCCAGCAGCCAAGAGCGCAGGGCAATAGATACGCAGTATTTT. This chain links TRBV4-2 with TRBJ2-3; a weak D match, TRBD1 (5 bases). The CDR3 runs 15 residues. Trimming stripped 0 bases from V and 5 bases from J, with 12 bases between. Germline V gene data show CDR1 as LGHNA and CDR2 as YNFKEQ.

V is TRBV2 and J is TRBJ1-1; 7 bases fit TRBD1. V lost 6 bases to trimming and J lost 4 bases; unmatched junction nucleotides: 8. CDR3 length equals 14 residues. Germline V gene data show CDR1 as SNHLY and CDR2 as FYNNEI. CDR3 sequence reads: CASRGDRQSTEAFF. The CDR3 DNA follows: TGTGCCAGCAGGGGGGACAGACAGAGCACTGAAGCTTTCTTT.

This chain uses TRBV4-1 with TRBJ2-1, with 9 bases identical to TRBD2. Trimming removed 0 bases from V and 2 bases from J; junction bases left unmatched: 14. The V gene's germline CDR1 is MGHRA and CDR2 YSYEKL. The CDR3 sequence is 20 residues long. The CDR3 sequence is CASSQDRPEWREGAYNEQFF. CDR3 nucleotide sequence: TGCGCCAGCAGCCAAGATAGACCAGAGTGGCGGGAGGGGGCCTACAATGAGCAGTTCTTC.

The genes are TRBV7-9 and TRBJ1-6, with 8 bases that match TRBD1. Trimming cost V 5 bases and J 5 bases; bases outside gene matches: 5. CDR1 is SEHNR, CDR2 FQNEAQ, per germline (reference sequence). This CDR3 is 15 amino acids long. Here the CDR3 DNA reads TGTGCCAGCAGCGCAGACAGGGGTGATAATTCACCCCTCCACTTT. This sequence encodes CASSADRGDNSPLHF.